This T cell receptor (beta chain) was recorded in a study of blood T cell repertoires in COVID-19. Study-level information: Acute-phase and convalescent COVID-19 samples originated in the United States, Italy and Spain. Sample material is recorded as cDNA or gDNA derived from T cells, B-cell-depleted T cells, or PBMCs.

Only in-frame clones appear in the TCRdb table, and some are missing; sequencing was by immunoSEQ multiplex PCR. Among roughly 170,000 clones listed, just under 90% were seen once. The length of the CDR3 is 14 residues. The germline CDR1 and CDR2 sequences are SEHNR and FQNEAQ (reference sequence). Deletions cut 4 bases from V and 3 bases from J, with 9 bases between. Sequenced input: peripheral blood. The origin of this receptor is a woman under 30 who had recovered from COVID-19. The chain couples TRBV7-9 to TRBJ2-2; D not certain. Here the CDR3 reads CASSSGSDTGELFF. The CDR3 nucleotides are TGTGCCAGCAGCTCCGGGTCAGACACCGGGGAGCTGTTTTTT.